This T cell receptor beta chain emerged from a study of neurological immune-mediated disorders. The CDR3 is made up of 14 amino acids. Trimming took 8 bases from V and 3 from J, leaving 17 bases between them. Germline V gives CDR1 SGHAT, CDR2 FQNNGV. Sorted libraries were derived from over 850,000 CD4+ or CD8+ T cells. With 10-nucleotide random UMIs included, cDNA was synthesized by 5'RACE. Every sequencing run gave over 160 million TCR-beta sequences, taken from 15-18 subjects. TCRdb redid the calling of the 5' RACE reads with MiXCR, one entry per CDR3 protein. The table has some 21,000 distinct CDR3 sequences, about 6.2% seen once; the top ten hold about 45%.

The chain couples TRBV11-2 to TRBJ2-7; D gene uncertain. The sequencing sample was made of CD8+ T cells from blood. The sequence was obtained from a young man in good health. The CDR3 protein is CASAEVGNRYEQYF. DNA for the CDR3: TGTGCCAGCGCCGAGGTGGGGAATCGCTACGAGCAGTACTTC. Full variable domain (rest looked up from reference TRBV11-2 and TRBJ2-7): EAGVAQSPRYKIIEKRQSVAFWCNPISGHATLYWYQQILGQGPKLLIQFQNNGVVDDSQLPKDRFSAERLKGVDSTLKIQPAKLEDSAVYLCASAEVGNRYEQYFGPGTRLTVT.